These 5 T cell receptor beta chains share one sample of origin, sequenced in a study of cytomegalovirus exposure and HLA in healthy donors. The PCR had 60 Vbeta and 13 Jbeta primers. Sequencing was performed with immunoSEQ multiplex PCR; in TCRdb, only in-frame clones are kept and a portion is missing. This sample has under 200,000 clones, with around 77% found just once. The sequenced sample was PBMCs. The receptors stem from a man in his thirties or forties in good health and CMV-seropositive.

The rearrangement links TRBV5-1 to TRBJ2-6; D is undetermined. The germline CDR1 and CDR2 sequences are SGHRS and YFSETQ. The CDR3 sequence is 15 residues long. The V end lost 7 bases, the J end lost 0 bases, and 11 bases lay between the germline ends. For the CDR3, the DNA is TGCGCCAGCGGCTATCGTCCCTCTGGGGCCAACGTCCTGACTTTC. Its protein product is CASGYRPSGANVLTF.

This clone was picked up a small number of times. In nucleotides, the CDR3 is TGTGCCAGCAGCTTTGGAGGGTTCACAGATACGCAGTATTTT. As protein: CASSFGGFTDTQYF. The chain is built from TRBV7-2 and TRBJ2-3; possible D gene TRBD2, 6 bases. Per germline, CDR1 SGHTA and CDR2 FQGNSA. Trimming removed 3 bases from V and 2 bases from J, with 9 bases in between. The CDR3 is made up of 14 amino acids.

This sequence joins TRBV7-2 and TRBJ1-2, with 7 bases aligning to TRBD1. V trimming: 9 bases; J trimming: 6 bases; junction bases outside the gene matches: 7. Germline CDR1 and CDR2: SGHTA and FQGNSA. The CDR3 has 12 residues. The CDR3 DNA is TGTGCCAGGGGAGACAGGGTGGATGGCTACACCTTC. It specifies CARGDRVDGYTF.

This chain uses TRBV6-1 with TRBJ1-5; 10 nucleotides align to TRBD1. Trimming at V came to 3 bases and at J to 3 bases, leaving 5 bases not matched to a gene. The CDR3 spans 16 residues. Germline V gene data show CDR1 as MNHNS and CDR2 as SASEGT. As DNA, the CDR3 is TGTGCCAGCAGTGAGGCCGGGACAGGGGTCAATCAGCCCCAGCATTTT. Its translation: CASSEAGTGVNQPQHF.

The rearrangement joins TRBV2 to TRBJ2-5; 7 positions agree with TRBD1. The CDR3 has 13 amino acids. V trimming: 6 bases; J trimming: 5 bases; junction bases outside the gene matches: 6. Germline CDR1 is SNHLY and CDR2 is FYNNEI. CDR3 DNA sequence: TGTGCCAGCAGCCCGGGACAGCGGGAGACCCAGTACTTC. It specifies CASSPGQRETQYF. Combining the CDR3 with reference TRBV2 and TRBJ2-5 gives the whole variable domain EPEVTQTPSHQVTQMGQEVILRCVPISNHLYFYWYRQILGQKVEFLVSFYNNEISEKSEIFDDQFSVERPDGSNFTLKIRSTKLEDSAMYFCASSPGQRETQYFGPGTRLLVL.